This T cell receptor (beta chain) was retrieved from a study of blood T cell repertoires in COVID-19. The wider study: Samples of COVID-19 (acute and convalescent) were obtained from the United States, Italy and Spain. From T cells, B-cell-depleted T cells, or PBMCs came the material, which was cDNA or gDNA.

How the authors handled the data: Reference gene primer amplification gave nucleated cell count estimates. Measured with immunoSEQ multiplex PCR; TCRdb has only the in-frame clones, and not every one. The DNA gave D and trimming, while V, J and clone size come from that table. The repertoire has under 95,000 clones, 90% to 95% of them found once; the top ten carry over 3.5%. The CDR3 totals 15 residues. CDR1 SGHTA and CDR2 FQGTGA come from the germline V gene. J gave up 4 bases and V 7 bases, and 9 bases lay outside the gene matches. This clone was detected only once. The chain recombines TRBV7-3 with TRBJ2-2, with 7 bases lining up with TRBD1. Sample: peripheral blood. The sequence came from a woman aged 50 to 65 in a cohort sampled during active COVID-19. CDR3 coding DNA: TGTGCCAGCACCCCGAGGGGGCCGGGCACCGGGGAGCTGTTTTTT. This codes for CASTPRGPGTGELFF.